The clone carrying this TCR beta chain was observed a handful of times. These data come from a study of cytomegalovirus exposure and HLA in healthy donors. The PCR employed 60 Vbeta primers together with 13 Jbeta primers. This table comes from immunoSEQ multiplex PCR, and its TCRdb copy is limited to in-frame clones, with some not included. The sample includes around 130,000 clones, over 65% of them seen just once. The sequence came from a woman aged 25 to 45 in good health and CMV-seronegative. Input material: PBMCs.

The CDR3 DNA reads TGTGCCAGCAGATCCCTAGCGGGGGGCTATGAGCAGTTCTTC. Translating it yields CASRSLAGGYEQFF. V and J are TRBV2 and TRBJ2-1; 11 nucleotides agree with TRBD2. This CDR3 has 14 amino acids. J gave up 8 bases and V 6 bases, and 6 bases lay outside the gene matches. Germline CDR1 reads SNHLY; CDR2 reads FYNNEI.